This T cell receptor beta chain was observed in a study of CXCR3-negative and CXCR3-positive naive CD8 T cells. Study results and limitations: Naive subsets expressed similar surface CD5; TRB CDR3 features served to infer TCR strength. More hydrophobic TRB CDR3s were found in CXCR3-positive naive cells than in CXCR3-negative naive cells.

For this clonotype: As yet, its antigen is unknown.

cDNA libraries for TRB were generated by 5' RACE incorporating UMI labels. Following a re-call of the 5' RACE reads, TCRdb has one entry per CDR3 protein and lacks DNA. The sample data list under 85,000 distinct CDR3 sequences. Germline CDR1 DFQATT, CDR2 SNEGSKA (reference sequence). The CDR3 is made up of 12 amino acids. Sequences were obtained from naive CXCR3- CD8+ T cells from blood. Subset in this sample: CD45RO-CCR7+CD27+CD95- naive CD8+ T cells lacking CXCR3 (TNR3-). V and J are TRBV20-1 and TRBJ2-1; the TCRdb D gene call, TRBD2, has no DNA to confirm it. This clonotype was obtained from a human donor in good health. Some clones in this sample may be carry-over from other donors' samples. CDR3: CSASPANNEQFF.